This T cell receptor (beta chain) was obtained from a study of human T cells and chemical hapten exposure (dated by TCRdb to about 2021). With respect to the entire study: For sensitization, 2% DPC in acetone was applied to a roughly 2 cm by roughly 2 cm area of upper inner arm skin. Libraries were pooled for sequencing, and per-sample TCR yields varied mainly because of small differences in library volumes within the pool. Peripheral blood TCR repertoire changes were tracked in vivo in alopecia patients during primary and secondary sensitization to the hapten diphenylcyclopropenone (DPC). Patch testing was performed on the upper back with Finn chambers containing 0.01% DPC, and the patch tests were scored after 6 days according to International Contact Dermatitis Research Group standards. Throughout the study period of about 23 weeks, patients also received therapeutic DPC doses to the scalp every week. The patient cohort, mostly female, included alopecia areata with under or over 50% scalp involvement, alopecia totalis and alopecia universalis. Blood was sampled from patients pre-sensitization (week 0) and at 2, 6 and about 24 weeks after DPC sensitization. For TCR sequencing, blood came from 25 to 35 alopecia patients at anywhere from one to four time points (pre-sensitization, 2, 6 and 24 weeks). What the research found in general, with its limitations: Alopecia, a presumed autoimmune disease, was present in all patients, so the immune response of the patients might differ from that of healthy individuals. Patch test score correlated positively with the number of PT1 expanded TCRs, reaching significance at thresholds 8, 16 and 32 but not at 4. DPC sensitization did not change how many TCRs were above 1 in 1000 frequency, and no evidence was found of alterations in global repertoire structure. Expanded TCRs formed significantly more large CDR3 similarity clusters than pre-sensitization or healthy control sets, consistent with antigen-driven responses. After repeated subsampling, changes were observed in the strength of the expansion versus patch-test correlation and in the threshold at which the correlation became significant.

A remark on this clonotype: Its antigen remains unidentified. No much larger clone exists at a distance of one base, and base qualities are not known.

Per the publication, the time point label means: patch test 1, 2 weeks after DPC sensitization. Reading the label with the study, this specimen's treatment or condition is: therapeutic diphenylcyclopropenone sensitization with weekly scalp DPC. At each patch-test visit, blood was drawn before the patch test was applied. Patients were eligible if aged 18 to 70, diagnosed with alopecia and judged suitable for DPC therapy, and pregnant patients were excluded. Total RNA was isolated from unfractionated whole blood collected in Tempus Blood RNA tubes. The CDR3 holds 16 amino acids from the cysteine to the phenylalanine. Only the CDR3 portion is preserved as DNA: 48 bases, with reading frame beginning at the first base. V drops 5 bases and J drops 0 bases, leaving 15 bases in between. The germline V gene (reference sequence) sets CDR1 to MNHEY and CDR2 to SMNVEV. Library method: RACE. Data came from a NextSeq 500. Library preparation attached unique molecular identifiers to individual cDNA molecules for quantitative, reproducible TCR counting. Each blood RNA sample was used to sequence both TCR alpha and TCR beta chains. The study's own analysis went as follows. Samples had a median of roughly 87,000 TCRs, with a range from roughly 20,000 to 690,600. V, J and CDR3 annotation of the TCR reads was carried out using the Decombinator software suite. For the PS versus PT1 abundance plots, all samples were subsampled to the same number of TCRs (28,000). Expanded TCRs were defined as absent before sensitization and observed at least eight times at the 2-week time point. In TCRdb, the public reads were trimmed at Q25 with fastp and aligned with MiXCR, with productive beta chains retained. Rows with one shared CDR3 protein collapse into an entry with the most common genes and DNA. For this entry, the V and J calls and clone size follow TCRdb and not the study's own pipeline. This sample holds around 110,000 distinct CDR3 sequences; 9% to 14% were observed only once. The biggest ten clones account for just over 1.4% of the sample.

The sample consisted of whole blood, taken in connection with sensitization to the hapten diphenylcyclopropenone (DPC). The receptor was isolated from a woman in her forties or fifties with alopecia areata. Some clones in this sample may be carry-over from other donors' samples. The chain employs TRBV27 and TRBJ2-3; a tentative D call is TRBD2 (5 bases match). CDR3 loop: CASSHLRVSSTDTQYF. The DNA reads TGTGCCAGCAGTCATTTGCGGGTATCTAGCACAGATACGCAGTATTTT.